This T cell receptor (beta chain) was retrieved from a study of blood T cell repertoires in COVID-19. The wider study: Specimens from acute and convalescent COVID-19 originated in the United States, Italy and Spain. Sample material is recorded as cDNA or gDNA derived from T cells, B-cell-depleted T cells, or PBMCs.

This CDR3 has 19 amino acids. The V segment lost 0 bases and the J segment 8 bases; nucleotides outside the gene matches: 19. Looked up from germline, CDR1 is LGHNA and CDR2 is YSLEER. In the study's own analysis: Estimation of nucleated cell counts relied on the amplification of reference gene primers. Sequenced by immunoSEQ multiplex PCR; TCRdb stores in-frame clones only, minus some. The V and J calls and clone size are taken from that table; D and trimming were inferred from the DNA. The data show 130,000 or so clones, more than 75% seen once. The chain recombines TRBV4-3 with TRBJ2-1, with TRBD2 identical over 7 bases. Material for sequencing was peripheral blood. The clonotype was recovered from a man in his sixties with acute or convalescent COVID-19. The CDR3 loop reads CASSQDLAVGVYRKDEQFF. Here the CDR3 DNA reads TGCGCCAGCAGCCAAGACCTAGCGGTAGGGGTTTACCGCAAGGATGAGCAGTTCTTC.